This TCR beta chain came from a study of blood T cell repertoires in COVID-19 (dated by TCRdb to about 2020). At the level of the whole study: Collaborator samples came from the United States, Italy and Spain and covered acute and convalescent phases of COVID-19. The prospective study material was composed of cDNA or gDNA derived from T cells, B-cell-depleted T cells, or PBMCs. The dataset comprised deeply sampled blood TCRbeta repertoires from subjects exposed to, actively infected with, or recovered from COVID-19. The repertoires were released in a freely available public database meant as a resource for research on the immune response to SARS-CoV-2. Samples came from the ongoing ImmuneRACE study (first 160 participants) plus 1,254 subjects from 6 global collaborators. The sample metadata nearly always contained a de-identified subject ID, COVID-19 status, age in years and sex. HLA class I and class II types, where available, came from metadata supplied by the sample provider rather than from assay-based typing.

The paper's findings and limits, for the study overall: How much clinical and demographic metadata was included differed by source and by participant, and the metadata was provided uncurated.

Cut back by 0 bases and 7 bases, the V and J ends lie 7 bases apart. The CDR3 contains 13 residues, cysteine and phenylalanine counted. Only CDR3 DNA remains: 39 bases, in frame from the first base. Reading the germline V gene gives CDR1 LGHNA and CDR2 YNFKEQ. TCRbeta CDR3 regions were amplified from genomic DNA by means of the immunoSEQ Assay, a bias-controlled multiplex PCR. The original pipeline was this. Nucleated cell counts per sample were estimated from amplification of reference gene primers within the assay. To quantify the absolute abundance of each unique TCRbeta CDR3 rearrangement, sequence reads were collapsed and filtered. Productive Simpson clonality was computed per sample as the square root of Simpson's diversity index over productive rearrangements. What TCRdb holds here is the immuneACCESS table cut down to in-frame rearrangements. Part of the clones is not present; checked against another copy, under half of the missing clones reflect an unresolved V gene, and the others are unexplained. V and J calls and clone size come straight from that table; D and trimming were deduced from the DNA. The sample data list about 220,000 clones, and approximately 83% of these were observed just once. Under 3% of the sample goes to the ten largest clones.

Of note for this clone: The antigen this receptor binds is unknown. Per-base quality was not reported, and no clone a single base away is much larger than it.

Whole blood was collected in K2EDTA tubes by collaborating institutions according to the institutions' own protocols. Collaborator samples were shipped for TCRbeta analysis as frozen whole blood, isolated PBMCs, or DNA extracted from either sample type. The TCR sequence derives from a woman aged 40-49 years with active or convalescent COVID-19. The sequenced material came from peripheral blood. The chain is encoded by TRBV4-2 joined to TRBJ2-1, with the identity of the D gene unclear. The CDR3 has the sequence CASSQDIRNEQFF. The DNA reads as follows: TGTGCCAGCAGCCAAGACATCCGGAATGAGCAGTTCTTC.